Sequencing of this T cell receptor (beta chain) was carried out in a study of T cells after yellow fever vaccination. Study context: Some fractions had low cell numbers, and these were prepared with SMART-Seq v4 Ultra Low Input.

Using its own MiXCR run on the 5' RACE reads, TCRdb lists one record per CDR3 protein. The sample consists of roughly 150,000 distinct CDR3 sequences, more than 6% of them appearing once. Study conclusions and caveats: Primary-vaccination clones mostly resurfaced post-booster (96% CD4, 75% to 90% CD8). One caveat is that FACS-sorted repertoires could contain abundant clonotypes contaminating from the bulk population. Across the CD4 and CD8 compartments, a small share of clonotypes was present in both.

There are 14 residues in the CDR3. V shed 2 bases and J 3 bases; nucleotides not matched to a gene: 3. Germline V gene data show CDR1 as KGHSH and CDR2 as LQKENI. This clonotype was recorded at least ten times. The antigen remains unidentified. The sample in question was CD4+ T cells sorted from PBMCs, obtained 5 days after the yellow fever booster vaccination. The source is a man aged 25 to 40 who received the YFV17D yellow fever vaccine. This chain joins TRBV18 and TRBJ2-5; 7 bases line up with TRBD2. The CDR3 nucleotides read TGTGCCAGCTCACCAATAGGGAGGGAAGAGACCCAGTACTTC. Its translation: CASSPIGREETQYF.